This T cell receptor (beta chain) was sequenced in a study of chemoradiotherapy in HPV16-positive cancers. Overall study: Candidate HPV-specific clones and shared TCR motifs came from two HPV16-positive patients.

Concerning this clone: Antigen specificity is unknown.

Profiled with immunoSEQ multiplex PCR; TCRdb holds only in-frame clones, not every one. The table has over 8,000 clones, approximately 70% seen once. General study results and limits: Non-HPV-specific T cells did not expand in tumors during treatment, whereas candidate HPV-specific clones and E7-related motifs did.

This CDR3 region has 13 residues. The germline CDR1 and CDR2 sequences are MNHEY and SMNVEV (reference sequence). The chain combines TRBV27 with TRBJ2-5; the D gene is possibly TRBD1 (6 bases). The J call may be incorrect, as the DNA end agrees better with TRBJ2-7. The clonotype comes from a human donor with HPV-associated anogenital cancer. Sample collection occurred from a patient who underwent chemoradiotherapy. The CDR3 region has the DNA TGTGCCAGCAGTTTGAACAGGGCCTACGAGCAGTACTTC. It is translated as CASSLNRAYEQYF.